This T cell receptor (beta chain) originates from a study of post-analysis software for immune sequencing data. Study outcomes and limitations: Comparison of patients with controls showed 4 to 6 TRBV segments more frequent in patients, TRBV5-6, TRBV5-1 and TRBV20-1 among them.

Tagging with unique molecular identifiers was a feature of the TCR beta cDNA libraries. TCRdb analysed the PCR reads with MiXCR anew, one entry per CDR3 protein. The table records 450,000 or so distinct CDR3 sequences, roughly 45% of them present only once. Notes on this clonotype: Its antigen is undetermined.

The CDR3 consists of 17 residues. The V and J ends lost 6 bases and 2 bases, in that order; junction bases with no gene match: 10. Germline CDR1 is DFQATT and CDR2 is SNEGSKA (reference sequence). This TCR was sampled from a girl under 18 with multiple sclerosis. The source material was blood. V and J are TRBV20-1 and TRBJ2-1; 13 bases match TRBD2. The CDR3: CSALGLAGEWAYNEQFF. CDR3 nucleotide sequence: TGCAGTGCCCTCGGACTAGCGGGAGAATGGGCCTACAATGAGCAGTTCTTC.